A selection of T cell receptor beta chains follows, all from one sample in a study of CXCR3-negative and CXCR3-positive naive CD8 T cells. Using the 5' RACE reads, TCRdb records one entry per CDR3 protein without DNA. This table lists about 89,000 distinct CDR3 sequences. The sample consisted of naive CXCR3+ CD8+ T cells from blood. These receptors originate from a human donor in good health. Some clones in this sample may be carry-over from other donors' samples. CDR3s include the opening cysteine and the closing phenylalanine or tryptophan. Fields, in order: V gene, J gene, CDR3 protein.

>TRBV12-3/TRBV12-4|TRBJ1-1
CASSLLGTEAFF
>TRBV28|TRBJ2-7
CASSPPPLPVYF
>TRBV29-1|TRBJ2-2
CSVAMGDSAGELFF
>TRBV28|TRBJ2-3
CASSFPLANDPDTQYF
>TRBV4-3|TRBJ2-2
CASSPSGTGIPGEQFF
>TRBV6-2/TRBV6-3|TRBJ2-3
CASSYSGGGTDTQYF
>TRBV20-1|TRBJ2-2
CSARDLETQGAQNTGELFF
>TRBV15|TRBJ2-3
CATSSPTPPGLGTDTQYF
>TRBV29-1|TRBJ2-1
CSVEPIQGPNSPSEQLF
>TRBV6-1|TRBJ2-3
CASSPGQGGADTQYF
>TRBV25-1|TRBJ1-1
CATQGDGTEAFF
>TRBV7-8|TRBJ2-1
CASSLAGTSNEQFF
>TRBV10-3|TRBJ2-3
CAILRGEQQYF
>TRBV5-1|TRBJ2-7
CASSLGEGSGEQYF
>TRBV6-1|TRBJ1-5
CASSEALRFFNQPQHF
>TRBV27|TRBJ2-3
CASSITPGTFYTDTQYF
>TRBV6-2/TRBV6-3|TRBJ2-1
CASSYSYVSSYNEQFF
>TRBV28|TRBJ2-7
CASSSGSTSSRDEQYF
>TRBV7-2|TRBJ2-7
CASRPTPGLANREQYF
>TRBV29-1|TRBJ1-2
CSVVSGQDYGYTF
>TRBV12-3/TRBV12-4|TRBJ2-1
CASSVWAPGTGDEQFF
>TRBV6-1|TRBJ2-7
CASSEGDSSYEQYF